Listed below are T cell receptor beta chains from one sample, sequenced in a study of blood T cell repertoires in COVID-19. Measured with immunoSEQ multiplex PCR; TCRdb has only the in-frame clones, and not every one. The table includes approximately 200,000 clones, approximately 84% detected once. The sample comprised peripheral blood. All receptors come from a human donor with acute or convalescent COVID-19. The donor label of this sample is uncertain. CDR3s include the opening cysteine and the closing phenylalanine or tryptophan. D genes are given only for firm matches. The size of a clone is reported for some rows only, either as once, few or many, or as a class for expanded clones.

J | size | length | D | V | DNA | CDR3
TRBJ2-4 | . | 14 | TRBD1 | TRBV6-5 | TGTGCCAGCGGGACAGGGTCGGCCAAAAACATTCAGTACTTC | CASGTGSAKNIQYF
TRBJ2-1 | . | 15 | TRBD2 | TRBV6-5 | TGTGCCAGCAGTTCAATGACTAGCGGGAGGAGGGAGCAGTTCTTC | CASSSMTSGRREQFF
TRBJ1-4 | . | 19 | . | TRBV11-2 | TGTGCCAGCAGCTCTCATCTGGGGGGGCGGACTATCACTAATGAAAAACTGTTTTTT | CASSSHLGGRTITNEKLFF
TRBJ2-5 | . | 13 | . | TRBV7-3 | TGTGCCAGCAGCTTGGAGCCTACAGGGACCCAGTACTTC | CASSLEPTGTQYF
TRBJ2-5 | few | 15 | TRBD2 | TRBV6-6 | TGTGCCAGCAGTTCCGGACTAGCGGGCAAATCGAGTCAGTACTTC | CASSSGLAGKSSQYF
TRBJ2-1 | . | 15 | . | TRBV5-6 | TGTGCCAGCAGCTTGGTCGGCGGACTTGGCAATGAGCAGTTCTTC | CASSLVGGLGNEQFF
TRBJ1-4 | . | 14 | . | TRBV6-1 | TGTGCCAGCAGCTTCGGACAGCCAAATGAAAAACTGTTTTTT | CASSFGQPNEKLFF
TRBJ2-5 | once | 15 | . | TRBV9 | TGTGCCAGCAGCGGCCGAACAGGGAGCCAAGAGACCCAGTACTTC | CASSGRTGSQETQYF
TRBJ2-7 | few | 17 | . | TRBV7-9 | TGTGCCAGCAGCTCGAACCCGGGGCTAGCGATCTCCTACGAGCAGTACTTC | CASSSNPGLAISYEQYF
TRBJ2-7 | . | 14 | TRBD1 | TRBV30 | TGTGCCGCCGACCTGAGAGGGGGCGGATACGAGCAGTACTTC | CAADLRGGGYEQYF
TRBJ2-7 | . | 12 | . | TRBV25-1 | TGTGCCAGCAGTGACGTTACTGATGAGCAGTACTTC | CASSDVTDEQYF
TRBJ2-7 | few | 10 | . | TRBV30 | TGTGCCGCCGCCAGGGACGAGCAGTACTTC | CAAARDEQYF
TRBJ1-2 | . | 15 | . | TRBV7-9 | TGTGCCAGCAGCTTAGTTCAGGGCCTCAACTATGGCTACACCTTC | CASSLVQGLNYGYTF
TRBJ2-1 | . | 13 | . | TRBV12-3/TRBV12-4 | TGTGCCAGCAGCCAGGGACTTGTCAATGAGCAGTTCTTC | CASSQGLVNEQFF
TRBJ1-1 | . | 13 | . | TRBV29-1 | TGCAGCGTTGTGCGGTCAACGGGGACTGAAGCTTTCTTT | CSVVRSTGTEAFF
TRBJ1-2 | . | 15 | . | TRBV5-1 | TGCGCCAGCAGCTTGGCCCCAAACTCTAACTATGGCTACACCTTC | CASSLAPNSNYGYTF
TRBJ2-3 | . | 12 | . | TRBV29-1 | TGCAGCGCCCCAAGGGGGTCGGATACGCAGTATTTT | CSAPRGSDTQYF
TRBJ2-1 | . | 14 | TRBD2 | TRBV9 | TGTGCCAGCAGCAGGGGACTAGTGGGTGAGGAGCAGTTCTTC | CASSRGLVGEEQFF
TRBJ1-1 | few | 13 | TRBD1 | TRBV28 | TGTGCCAGCAGTTTGGGACAGATGACTGAAGCTTTCTTT | CASSLGQMTEAFF
TRBJ1-5 | . | 16 | . | TRBV4-3 | TGCGCCAGCAGCCAACAGGCTTTCGTTAGCAATCAGCCCCAGCATTTT | CASSQQAFVSNQPQHF
TRBJ2-7 | many | 13 | TRBD1 | TRBV29-1 | TGCAGCGTCGGGACAGGGGCGAGCTACGAGCAGTACTTC | CSVGTGASYEQYF
TRBJ1-2 | . | 17 | TRBD1 | TRBV24-1 | TGTGCCACCAGTGATTTGGACCCAGGGGGCGCTAACTATGGCTACACCTTC | CATSDLDPGGANYGYTF
TRBJ1-4 | once | 14 | . | TRBV6-6 | TGTGCCAGCAGTTTGACAGTAGATGTTGAAAAACTGTTTTTT | CASSLTVDVEKLFF
TRBJ2-7 | few | 15 | . | TRBV19 | TGTGCCAGTAGTATAGCGTCTAGCGTATCCTACGAGCAGTACTTC | CASSIASSVSYEQYF
TRBJ2-1 | . | 16 | . | TRBV11-2 | TGTGCCAGCAGCTTATCTCGCGGGAACTCCTACAATGAGCAGTTCTTC | CASSLSRGNSYNEQFF
TRBJ1-5 | . | 15 | . | TRBV27 | TGTGCCACCGACCGGAGGGCAGTTAGCAATCAGCCCCAGCATTTT | CATDRRAVSNQPQHF
TRBJ2-1 | once | 13 | TRBD1 | TRBV12-3/TRBV12-4 | TGTGCCAGCAGTTGGGGACAGGGGGATGAGCAGTTCTTC | CASSWGQGDEQFF
TRBJ1-1 | few | 13 | . | TRBV5-6 | TGTGCCAGCAGTTCAATAGGGGGGGTTGAAGCTTTCTTT | CASSSIGGVEAFF
TRBJ2-7 | . | 17 | TRBD2 | TRBV5-1 | TGCGCCAGCAGCTTGGGCCTAGCGGGAGCTCAATTCTACGAGCAGTACTTC | CASSLGLAGAQFYEQYF
TRBJ2-2 | . | 15 | . | TRBV19 | TGTGCCAGTAGCGGATGGGGGGAGAACACCGGGGAGCTGTTTTTT | CASSGWGENTGELFF
TRBJ2-7 | . | 12 | . | TRBV7-9 | TGTGCCAGCAGCTTATTACACTACGAGCAGTACTTC | CASSLLHYEQYF
TRBJ2-7 | . | 18 | . | TRBV10-3 | TGTGCCATCAGTGAATTAGGAGGGTTGGCCAGCAACTCCTACGAGCAGTACTTC | CAISELGGLASNSYEQYF
TRBJ1-1 | . | 12 | . | TRBV2 | TGTGCCAGCAGCCCCCATCAGTCTGAAGCTTTCTTT | CASSPHQSEAFF
TRBJ2-7 | . | 17 | . | TRBV10-1 | TGCGCCAGCAGTGAGGGGTATGCGGGCCCTAGCACCTACGAGCAGTACTTC | CASSEGYAGPSTYEQYF
TRBJ1-2 | . | 13 | . | TRBV18 | TGTGCCAGCTCACCAGGCACAGGGCATGGCTACACCTTC | CASSPGTGHGYTF
TRBJ2-3 | . | 14 | TRBD2 | TRBV28 | TGTGCCAGCAGTCCTCCGGGACTAGTAGATACGCAGTATTTT | CASSPPGLVDTQYF
TRBJ1-2 | few | 14 | TRBD1 | TRBV30 | TGTGCCTGGGCTCGGACAGGGAGTCACTATGGCTACACCTTC | CAWARTGSHYGYTF
TRBJ2-1 | . | 19 | TRBD1 | TRBV7-3 | TGTGCCAGCAGCTTAACCCCCCGGACCGGGACAGGGGGCCTCAATGAGCAGTTCTTC | CASSLTPRTGTGGLNEQFF
TRBJ2-2 | few | 13 | TRBD1 | TRBV28 | TGTGCCACACAGGGGAGCAACACCGGGGAGCTGTTTTTT | CATQGSNTGELFF
TRBJ1-2 | few | 10 | . | TRBV6-5 | TGTGCCAGCAGTACTATTGGCTACACCTTC | CASSTIGYTF
TRBJ2-1 | . | 14 | . | TRBV7-7 | TGTGCCAGCAGCCCCCGACTCCTTCCAAATGAGCAGTTCTTC | CASSPRLLPNEQFF
TRBJ2-2 | . | 16 | TRBD2 | TRBV9 | TGTGCCAGCAGCGTTAGTAGCGGGAGAAGGGTCGGGGAGCTGTTTTTT | CASSVSSGRRVGELFF
TRBJ2-3 | . | 15 | TRBD2 | TRBV7-9 | TGTGCCAGCAGCTTGGGTAGCGGGAGTGCAGATACGCAGTATTTT | CASSLGSGSADTQYF
TRBJ2-6 | . | 18 | TRBD2 | TRBV9 | TGTGCCAGCAGCGTAGTAGCGGGGGGCGGCTCTGGGGCCAACGTCCTGACTTTC | CASSVVAGGGSGANVLTF
TRBJ1-3 | . | 16 | TRBD1 | TRBV19 | TGTGCCAGTATCCCGACAGGGTATGGTTGGGGAAACACCATATATTTT | CASIPTGYGWGNTIYF
TRBJ1-6 | . | 14 | . | TRBV6-5 | TGTGCCAGCAGTTACACAGGCAGGAGTTCACCCCTCCACTTT | CASSYTGRSSPLHF
TRBJ2-1 | . | 17 | TRBD2 | TRBV27 | TGTGCCAGCAGTGCCTATCTTGGAGCGGGAGGGGGCAATGAGCAGTTCTTC | CASSAYLGAGGGNEQFF
TRBJ2-2 | . | 16 | TRBD1 | TRBV24-1 | TGTGCCACCAGTGATTCGGACAGGGGGTGGACCGGGGAGCTGTTTTTT | CATSDSDRGWTGELFF